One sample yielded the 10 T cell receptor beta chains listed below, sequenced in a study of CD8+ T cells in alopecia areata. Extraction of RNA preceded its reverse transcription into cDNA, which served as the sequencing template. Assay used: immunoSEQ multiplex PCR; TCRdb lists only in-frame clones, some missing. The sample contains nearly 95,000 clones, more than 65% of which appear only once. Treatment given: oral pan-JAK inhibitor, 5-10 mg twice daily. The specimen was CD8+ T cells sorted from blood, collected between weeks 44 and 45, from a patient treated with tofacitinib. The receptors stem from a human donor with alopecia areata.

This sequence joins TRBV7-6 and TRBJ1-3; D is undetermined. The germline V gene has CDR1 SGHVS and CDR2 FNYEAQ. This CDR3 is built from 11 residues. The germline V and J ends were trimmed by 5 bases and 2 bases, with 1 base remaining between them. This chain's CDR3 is CASSPGNTIYF. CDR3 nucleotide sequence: TGTGCCAGCAGCCCTGGAAACACCATATATTTT.

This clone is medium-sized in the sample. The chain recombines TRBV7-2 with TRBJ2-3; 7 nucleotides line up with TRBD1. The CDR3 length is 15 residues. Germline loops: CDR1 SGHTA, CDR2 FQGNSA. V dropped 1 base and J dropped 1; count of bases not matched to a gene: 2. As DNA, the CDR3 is TGTGCCAGCAGCTTAGATGGGACAGGCACAGATACGCAGTATTTT. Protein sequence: CASSLDGTGTDTQYF.

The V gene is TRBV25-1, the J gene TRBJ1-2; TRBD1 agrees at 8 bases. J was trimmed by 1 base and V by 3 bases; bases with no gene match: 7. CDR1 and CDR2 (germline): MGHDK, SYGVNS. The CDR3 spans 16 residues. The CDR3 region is CASSDWGQDNNYGYTF. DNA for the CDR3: TGTGCCAGCAGTGATTGGGGACAGGACAATAACTATGGCTACACCTTC.

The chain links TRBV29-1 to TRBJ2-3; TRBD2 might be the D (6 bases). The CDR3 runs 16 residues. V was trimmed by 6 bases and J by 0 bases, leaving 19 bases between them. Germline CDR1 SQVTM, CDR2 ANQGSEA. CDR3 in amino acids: CSVAGGEIPSTDTQYF. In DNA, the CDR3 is TGCAGCGTAGCCGGGGGTGAGATTCCTAGCACAGATACGCAGTATTTT.

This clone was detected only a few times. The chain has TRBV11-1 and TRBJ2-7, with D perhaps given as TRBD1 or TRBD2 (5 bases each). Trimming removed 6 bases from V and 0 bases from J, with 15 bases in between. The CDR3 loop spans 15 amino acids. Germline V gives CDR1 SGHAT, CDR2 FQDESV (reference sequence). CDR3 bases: TGTGCCAGCAGGCTAGATGGGACCTACTCCTACGAGCAGTACTTC. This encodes CASRLDGTYSYEQYF.

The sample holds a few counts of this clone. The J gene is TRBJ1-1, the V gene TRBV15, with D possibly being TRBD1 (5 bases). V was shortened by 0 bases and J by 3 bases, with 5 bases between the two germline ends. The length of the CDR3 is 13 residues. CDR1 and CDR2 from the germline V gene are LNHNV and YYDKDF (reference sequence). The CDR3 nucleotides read TGTGCCACCAGCAGAGAGGGGGACACTGAAGCTTTCTTT. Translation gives CATSREGDTEAFF. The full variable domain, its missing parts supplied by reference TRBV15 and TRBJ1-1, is DAMVIQNPRYQVTQFGKPVTLSCSQTLNHNVMYWYQQKSSQAPKLLFHYYDKDFNNEADTPDNFQSRRPNTSFCFLDIRSPGLGDTAMYLCATSREGDTEAFFGQGTRLTVV.

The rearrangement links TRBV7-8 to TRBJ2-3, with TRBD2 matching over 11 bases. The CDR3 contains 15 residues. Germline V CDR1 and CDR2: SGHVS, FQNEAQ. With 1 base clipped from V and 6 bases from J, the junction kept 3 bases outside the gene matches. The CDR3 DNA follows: TGTGCCAGCAGCTTAGTAGGGACTAGCGGTGATACGCAGTATTTT. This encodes CASSLVGTSGDTQYF.

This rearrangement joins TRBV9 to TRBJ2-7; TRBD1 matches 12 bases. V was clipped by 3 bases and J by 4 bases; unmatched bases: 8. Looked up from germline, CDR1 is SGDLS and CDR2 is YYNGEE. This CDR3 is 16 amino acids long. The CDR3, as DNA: TGTGCCAGCAGCGCTACAGGGACAGGGGGCGATTACGAGCAGTACTTC. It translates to CASSATGTGGDYEQYF.

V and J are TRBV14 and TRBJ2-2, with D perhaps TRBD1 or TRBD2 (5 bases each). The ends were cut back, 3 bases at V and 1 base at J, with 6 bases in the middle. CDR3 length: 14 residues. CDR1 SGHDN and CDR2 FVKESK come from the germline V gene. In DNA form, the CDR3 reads TGTGCCAGCAGCCAGGGACGGAACACCGGGGAGCTGTTTTTT. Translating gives CASSQGRNTGELFF.

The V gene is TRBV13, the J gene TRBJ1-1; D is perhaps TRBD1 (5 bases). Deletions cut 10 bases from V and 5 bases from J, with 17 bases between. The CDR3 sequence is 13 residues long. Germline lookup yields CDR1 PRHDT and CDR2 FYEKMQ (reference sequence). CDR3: CAIMEVDSTEAFF. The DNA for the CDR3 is TGTGCCATAATGGAGGTCGACAGTACTGAAGCTTTCTTT.